A selection of T cell receptor beta chains follows, all from one sample in a study of blood T cell repertoires in COVID-19. Here immunoSEQ multiplex PCR was the method, and the copy in TCRdb shows in-frame clones only, minus some. The table lists about 210,000 clones, about nine tenths of them singletons. The sequenced sample consisted of peripheral blood. The receptor source for this set is a woman aged 40 to 49 with acute or convalescent COVID-19. Both conserved end residues are part of each CDR3. The D gene is left open where the match is weak. A row's size may be missing; if present it is once, few, many or a size class.

j_call: TRBJ1-1; clone_size: many; d_call: -; v_call: TRBV19; cdr3_aa: CASSPSGGRANTEAFF; cdr3_nt: TGTGCCAGTAGCCCGTCGGGGGGCCGAGCTAACACTGAAGCTTTCTTT
j_call: TRBJ2-4; clone_size: -; d_call: TRBD2; v_call: TRBV5-5; cdr3_aa: CASSPGLALNIQYF; cdr3_nt: TGTGCCAGCAGCCCGGGACTAGCCCTGAACATTCAGTACTTC
j_call: TRBJ1-1; clone_size: -; d_call: -; v_call: TRBV30; cdr3_aa: CAWSPPGGYTEAFF; cdr3_nt: TGTGCCTGGAGTCCCCCGGGTGGGTACACTGAAGCTTTCTTT
j_call: TRBJ1-1; clone_size: many; d_call: -; v_call: TRBV5-6; cdr3_aa: CASSFGNTEAFF; cdr3_nt: TGTGCCAGCAGCTTCGGGAACACTGAAGCTTTCTTT
j_call: TRBJ2-5; clone_size: -; d_call: -; v_call: TRBV14; cdr3_aa: CASSQDWQTQYF; cdr3_nt: TGTGCCAGCAGCCAAGATTGGCAGACCCAGTACTTC
j_call: TRBJ1-5; clone_size: -; d_call: -; v_call: TRBV2; cdr3_aa: CASSEAIGVRQPQHF; cdr3_nt: TGTGCCAGCAGTGAAGCAATCGGGGTTCGTCAGCCCCAGCATTTT
j_call: TRBJ2-5; clone_size: -; d_call: -; v_call: TRBV7-9; cdr3_aa: CASSVTGLKETQYF; cdr3_nt: TGTGCCAGCAGTGTTACAGGGTTGAAAGAGACCCAGTACTTC
j_call: TRBJ1-6; clone_size: -; d_call: TRBD1; v_call: TRBV25-1; cdr3_aa: CASSDWDRVGSPLHF; cdr3_nt: TGTGCCAGCAGTGACTGGGACAGGGTAGGGTCACCCCTCCACTTT
j_call: TRBJ2-5; clone_size: -; d_call: -; v_call: TRBV2; cdr3_aa: CASGQSWETQYF; cdr3_nt: TGTGCCAGCGGACAGTCATGGGAGACCCAGTACTTC
j_call: TRBJ1-2; clone_size: -; d_call: -; v_call: TRBV3-1/TRBV3-2; cdr3_aa: CASSQDSGGYTF; cdr3_nt: TGTGCCAGCAGCCAAGATAGCGGGGGCTACACCTTC
j_call: TRBJ2-6; clone_size: -; d_call: TRBD1; v_call: TRBV11-2; cdr3_aa: CASSLIRGQSGANVLTF; cdr3_nt: TGTGCCAGCAGCTTAATAAGGGGGCAGTCTGGGGCCAACGTCCTGACTTTC
j_call: TRBJ1-2; clone_size: -; d_call: -; v_call: TRBV11-2; cdr3_aa: CASSLVGAHYGYTF; cdr3_nt: TGTGCCAGCAGCTTAGTGGGGGCCCACTATGGCTACACCTTC
j_call: TRBJ1-5; clone_size: -; d_call: -; v_call: TRBV19; cdr3_aa: CASSIVGGAASNQPQHF; cdr3_nt: TGTGCCAGTAGTATAGTCGGGGGGGCGGCGAGCAATCAGCCCCAGCATTTT
j_call: TRBJ2-1; clone_size: -; d_call: -; v_call: TRBV5-3; cdr3_aa: CARSFRLTNEQFF; cdr3_nt: TGTGCCAGAAGCTTCCGACTAACGAATGAGCAGTTCTTC
j_call: TRBJ1-1; clone_size: -; d_call: -; v_call: TRBV7-9; cdr3_aa: CASSLSYDFPSMNTEAFF; cdr3_nt: TGTGCCAGCAGCTTATCGTACGACTTCCCAAGCATGAACACTGAAGCTTTCTTT
j_call: TRBJ2-2; clone_size: once; d_call: -; v_call: TRBV11-2; cdr3_aa: CASSFNAADSLTGEELFF; cdr3_nt: TGTGCCAGCAGCTTCAACGCCGCGGACTCCCTCACCGGGGAGGAGCTGTTTTTT
j_call: TRBJ1-5; clone_size: -; d_call: TRBD1; v_call: TRBV4-1; cdr3_aa: CASSLVVGQGANQPQHF; cdr3_nt: TGCGCCAGCAGCCTCGTGGTGGGACAGGGGGCTAATCAGCCCCAGCATTTT
j_call: TRBJ1-4; clone_size: -; d_call: -; v_call: TRBV19; cdr3_aa: CASSIGEGGQTNEKLFF; cdr3_nt: TGTGCCAGTAGTATCGGTGAGGGGGGGCAAACTAATGAAAAACTGTTTTTT
j_call: TRBJ2-3; clone_size: -; d_call: TRBD1; v_call: TRBV9; cdr3_aa: CASSRTGVTDTQYF; cdr3_nt: TGTGCCAGCAGTAGGACAGGGGTAACAGATACGCAGTATTTT
j_call: TRBJ1-1; clone_size: -; d_call: TRBD1; v_call: TRBV5-4; cdr3_aa: CASSDRVEAFF; cdr3_nt: TGTGCCAGCAGCGACAGGGTTGAAGCTTTCTTT
j_call: TRBJ1-1; clone_size: -; d_call: -; v_call: TRBV19; cdr3_aa: CASSIVSTLGQMNTEAFF; cdr3_nt: TGTGCCAGTAGTATAGTTTCTACTTTGGGGCAAATGAACACTGAAGCTTTCTTT
j_call: TRBJ2-3; clone_size: -; d_call: -; v_call: TRBV21-1; cdr3_aa: CASSKARRVYASTDTQYF; cdr3_nt: TGTGCCAGCAGCAAAGCGCGTCGGGTTTATGCTAGCACAGATACGCAGTATTTT
j_call: TRBJ2-1; clone_size: -; d_call: TRBD2; v_call: TRBV4-1; cdr3_aa: CASSGPGGIHNEQFF; cdr3_nt: TGCGCCAGCAGCGGCCCGGGGGGTATTCACAATGAGCAGTTCTTC
j_call: TRBJ1-4; clone_size: -; d_call: TRBD1; v_call: TRBV25-1; cdr3_aa: CASSEWDRAMSNEKLFF; cdr3_nt: TGTGCCAGCAGTGAATGGGACAGGGCGATGTCTAATGAAAAACTGTTTTTT
j_call: TRBJ1-1; clone_size: -; d_call: -; v_call: TRBV18; cdr3_aa: CASSPRVRRDRNTEAFF; cdr3_nt: TGTGCCAGCTCACCCCGGGTCCGGCGGGATCGGAACACTGAAGCTTTCTTT
j_call: TRBJ1-1; clone_size: -; d_call: TRBD1; v_call: TRBV5-4; cdr3_aa: CASTPTGTGSVNTEAFF; cdr3_nt: TGTGCCAGCACCCCTACCGGGACAGGGTCGGTGAACACTGAAGCTTTCTTT
j_call: TRBJ1-1; clone_size: once; d_call: TRBD1; v_call: TRBV4-1; cdr3_aa: CASSQANPPRDRGTEAFF; cdr3_nt: TGCGCCAGCAGCCAAGCCAATCCGCCCCGGGACAGGGGCACTGAAGCTTTCTTT
j_call: TRBJ1-6; clone_size: once; d_call: TRBD1; v_call: TRBV6-5; cdr3_aa: CASSSGTGVGALHF; cdr3_nt: TGTGCCAGCAGTTCCGGGACAGGGGTTGGAGCCCTCCACTTT
j_call: TRBJ1-5; clone_size: once; d_call: -; v_call: TRBV19; cdr3_aa: CASTNPGVGGNQPQHF; cdr3_nt: TGTGCCAGTACCAATCCGGGGGTTGGAGGCAATCAGCCCCAGCATTTT
j_call: TRBJ1-2; clone_size: -; d_call: -; v_call: TRBV30; cdr3_aa: CAWNNLGGQGYTF; cdr3_nt: TGTGCCTGGAATAATCTGGGAGGGCAGGGCTACACCTTC
j_call: TRBJ1-2; clone_size: -; d_call: TRBD1; v_call: TRBV29-1; cdr3_aa: CSVPGTGGGYTF; cdr3_nt: TGCAGCGTTCCCGGGACAGGAGGTGGCTACACCTTC
j_call: TRBJ2-3; clone_size: -; d_call: -; v_call: TRBV5-1; cdr3_aa: CASSLGTFPSTDTQYF; cdr3_nt: TGCGCCAGCAGCTTGGGGACTTTTCCTAGCACAGATACGCAGTATTTT
j_call: TRBJ2-5; clone_size: -; d_call: TRBD2; v_call: TRBV5-1; cdr3_aa: CASSSPGLAGFSETQYF; cdr3_nt: TGCGCCAGCAGCTCACCGGGACTAGCGGGGTTTTCAGAGACCCAGTACTTC
j_call: TRBJ1-1; clone_size: -; d_call: -; v_call: TRBV10-3; cdr3_aa: CAIRGRGDTEAFF; cdr3_nt: TGTGCCATCAGGGGCAGGGGAGATACTGAAGCTTTCTTT
j_call: TRBJ2-1; clone_size: -; d_call: TRBD2; v_call: TRBV9; cdr3_aa: CASSPTSDLYNEQFF; cdr3_nt: TGTGCCAGCAGCCCTACTAGCGATCTCTACAATGAGCAGTTCTTC
j_call: TRBJ1-3; clone_size: -; d_call: TRBD1; v_call: TRBV11-2; cdr3_aa: CASSGPTGDPGNTIYF; cdr3_nt: TGTGCCAGCAGCGGGCCCACAGGGGACCCTGGAAACACCATATATTTT
j_call: TRBJ1-2; clone_size: -; d_call: -; v_call: TRBV11-2; cdr3_aa: CASSSWTDYGYTF; cdr3_nt: TGTGCCAGCAGCTCGTGGACAGACTATGGCTACACCTTC
j_call: TRBJ2-3; clone_size: -; d_call: TRBD2; v_call: TRBV6-5; cdr3_aa: CASSFSGGEGMDTQYF; cdr3_nt: TGTGCCAGCAGTTTCTCGGGAGGAGAGGGGATGGATACGCAGTATTTT
j_call: TRBJ1-5; clone_size: few; d_call: -; v_call: TRBV7-2; cdr3_aa: CASSLRGGTYQPQHF; cdr3_nt: TGTGCCAGCAGCTTAAGAGGGGGTACCTATCAGCCCCAGCATTTT
j_call: TRBJ2-2; clone_size: -; d_call: -; v_call: TRBV9; cdr3_aa: CASSLRGTGELFF; cdr3_nt: TGTGCCAGCAGCCTCCGAGGCACCGGGGAGCTGTTTTTT